This TCR beta chain stems from a study of blood T cell repertoires in COVID-19 (dated by TCRdb to the early 2020s). A note on the overall study: The collaborator samples originated in the United States, Italy and Spain and spanned the acute and convalescent phases of COVID-19. The material from the prospective study consisted of cDNA or gDNA derived from T cells, B-cell-depleted T cells, or PBMCs. A freely available public database, intended as a resource for researchers studying the immune response to SARS-CoV-2, is where the repertoires were released. HLA class I and class II types, where available, came from metadata supplied by the sample provider rather than from assay-based typing. Subjects who had been exposed to COVID-19, were actively infected with it, or had recovered from it provided the deeply sampled blood TCRbeta repertoires that made up the dataset. The sample metadata nearly always contained a de-identified subject ID, COVID-19 status, age in years and sex. Samples came from the ongoing ImmuneRACE study (first 160 participants) plus 1,254 subjects from 6 global collaborators.

Only a few counts were recorded for this clone. Its antigen remains undetermined. Base qualities are not at hand, and no much larger clone is one base apart. TCRbeta CDR3 regions were amplified from genomic DNA by means of the immunoSEQ Assay, a bias-controlled multiplex PCR. As for the original processing: Within the assay, amplification of reference gene primers was used to estimate how many nucleated cells each sample contained. To quantify the absolute abundance of each unique TCRbeta CDR3 rearrangement, sequence reads were collapsed and filtered. For each sample, productive Simpson clonality was calculated as the square root of Simpson's diversity index over productive rearrangements. TCRdb limited this immuneACCESS table to in-frame rearrangements with V and J called. A share of clones is missing; checked studies link under half to unresolved V genes, and the rest is unexplained. That table supplies the V and J calls and clone size; D and trimming were determined from the DNA. For this sample the table gives 70,000 to 95,000 clones, of which almost 90% were detected only once. The leading ten clones occupy about 1.6% of the sample.

Each collaborating institution followed its own protocols to collect whole blood in K2EDTA tubes. For TCRbeta analysis, collaborators shipped samples in one of three forms: frozen whole blood, isolated PBMCs, or DNA extracted from either of those sample types. General study outcomes and caveats: The quantity of clinical and demographic metadata differed by source and by participant and was supplied without curation.

V is pruned by 2 bases and J by 4 bases, leaving 2 bases of the junction without a gene match. According to the germline V gene, CDR1 reads MRHNA and CDR2 reads SNTAGT. Spanning cysteine to phenylalanine, the CDR3 consists of 15 amino acids. Left in the record is the CDR3 DNA by itself, 45 bases read in frame from the first base. The receptor was isolated from a human donor with active COVID-19. The donor label of this sample is uncertain. The chain is assembled from TRBV6-4 and TRBJ2-1, and 10 bases in between align with TRBD2. Sequencing input: peripheral blood. The nucleotides read TGTGCCAGCAGTGACGAAGCGGGGGGGTACAATGAGCAGTTCTTC. This translates into CASSDEAGGYNEQFF.